The T cell receptor (beta chain) under discussion was sequenced for a study of beta chain features in type 1 diabetes (dated by TCRdb to 2017 to 2018). At the level of the whole study: Patients and healthy donors did not differ in mean age, gender distribution, total cell number or subset yield. A total of 85 million to 140 million sorted cells were examined across all samples, and a strong correlation was observed between cell number per subset and RNA yield. Naive and central memory subsets were obtained from all 28 donors, but regulatory and stem cell-like memory subsets were isolated from only 8 patients and roughly eight healthy donors. In the study, recently diagnosed type 1 diabetes patients and matched healthy donors were compared on the TCRB repertoires of their sorted circulating CD4+ T cell subsets. Broad study findings and their caveats: Shorter templates might be favored by PCR, yet because patient and control samples were amplified and corrected together, any such skew would affect both groups equally. Because cDNA rather than genomic DNA was sequenced, highly expressing activated cells could have been over-represented, although no difference in activation and CD3 levels was found between groups. At VDJ recombination sites, type 1 diabetes patients had fewer insertions and more deleted nucleotides, which implies abnormalities in thymic rearrangement. Naive, central memory and regulatory TCRB repertoires appeared more similar among patients than among healthy donors. A moderate but significant shortening of TCRB CDR3 length was observed in type 1 diabetes patients in all four CD4+ subsets. Because the HLA sub-analyses included only small numbers of individuals, any influence of HLA type on TCRB rearrangement was left unresolved.

This clone was detected only once. Its antigen has not been determined. Per-nucleotide qualities are absent, and no much larger clonotype sits a single base away. The CDR3 spans 13 residues, from the cysteine through the phenylalanine. Here the CDR3 DNA is all that survives: 39 bases in frame from base 1. V loses 4 bases of germline sequence and J loses 8 bases, and the interval between the two ends is 13 bases. According to the germline V gene, CDR1 reads SGHRS and CDR2 reads YFSETQ. Each donor gave one peripheral blood draw, averaging approximately 0.12 L, which was collected into heparinised tubes. A BD FACSAria II was used to sort naive, central memory, regulatory and stem cell-like memory CD4+ T cells with a panel that included CD45RO, CCR7, CD25, CD127, CD95 and CD27. All sorted populations exceeded 95% purity. PBMCs were separated immediately by Lymphoprep density gradient centrifugation and were stained directly, without being cultured. So that batch effects would be minimized, each experiment stained and sorted samples in pairs, pairing one healthy donor with one patient.

The High Capacity cDNA Reverse Transcription Kit was used to reverse transcribe all of the isolated RNA, meaning that expressed TCRB transcripts were what got sequenced. Deep immunoSEQ sequencing was applied to naive, central memory and regulatory T cell samples, giving an average of roughly 3.5 million total reads per sample. Sorted cells were lysed in RLT buffer, and RNA was extracted using DNase-treated RNeasy Micro or Mini kits according to cell number. Each cell subset was processed on its own to prevent cross-contamination, while patient and healthy donor samples were processed together. The immunoSEQ multiplex PCR was used to amplify TCRB sequences from cDNA, yielding 87-bp fragments that span the CDR3 region. Amplicons were sequenced on the Illumina HiSeq platform. Per the source publication's procedure: PCR bias was corrected computationally using synthetic template baselines, and reads within Hamming distance 2 were collapsed, with unmergeable singletons discarded. Reads were aligned to IMGT to assign V, D and J genes, CDR3 length, and insertions or deletions at six rearrangement sites. Within each subset, clonotype counts were normalized to sorted cell number, after which true diversity and Gini coefficients were computed with the tcR R package. The overlap coefficient, calculated on TCRB nucleotide sequences, was used to measure repertoire sharing. As a proxy for the pre-selection repertoire, out-of-frame TCRB sequences from naive cells were analyzed. The immuneACCESS repertoire file appears here via TCRdb, limited to in-frame rearrangements. These files lack a portion of the clones; in checked studies, under half of the deficit traces to unresolved V genes, and the cause of the others is not known. V and J calls and clone size come straight from that table; D and trimming were deduced from the DNA. The sample table shows roughly 280,000 clones, and approximately 24% are seen once. The biggest ten clones account for approximately 0.011% of the sample.

The clonotype originates from a woman in her 30s with type 1 diabetes. Source material: naive CD4+ T cells from blood. Explained via the paper, the cell subset or site label denotes: true naive CD4+ T cells. The rearranged chain carries TRBV5-1 and TRBJ2-1; the D gene cannot be named for sure. The nucleotide sequence reads TGCGCCAGCAGCAGAGCCCCGCAGGATGAGCAGTTCTTC. The resulting protein is CASSRAPQDEQFF.